The clone carrying this T cell receptor (beta chain) turned up a few times. The antigen remains unidentified. The data stem from a study of T cell repertoires in cytomegalovirus infection. One entry per CDR3 protein results from TCRdb running MiXCR on the reads. The profile shows fewer than 650,000 distinct CDR3 sequences, 40% of them singletons. The receptor comes from a human donor in good health (CMV status not recorded). Some clones in this sample may be carry-over from other donors' samples. The starting material was cultured PBMCs, obtained from culture after CMV antigen stimulation.

CDR3 in DNA: TGTGCCAGCAGCCCGTCGGGCAGGGGAGGTGGAAACACCATATATTTT. Amino acids: CASSPSGRGGGNTIYF. V usage is TRBV7-9 and J usage is TRBJ1-3, with D perhaps TRBD1 (6 bases). There are 16 residues in the CDR3. Trimming cost V 5 bases and J 3 bases, with 17 bases left between them. Per the germline V gene, CDR1 is SEHNR and CDR2 is FQNEAQ (reference sequence). Full variable domain (rest looked up from reference TRBV7-9 and TRBJ1-3): DTGVSQNPRHKITKRGQNVTFRCDPISEHNRLYWYRQTLGQGPEFLTYFQNEAQLEKSRLLSDRFSAERPKGSFSTLEIQRTEQGDSAMYLCASSPSGRGGGNTIYFGEGSWLTVV.